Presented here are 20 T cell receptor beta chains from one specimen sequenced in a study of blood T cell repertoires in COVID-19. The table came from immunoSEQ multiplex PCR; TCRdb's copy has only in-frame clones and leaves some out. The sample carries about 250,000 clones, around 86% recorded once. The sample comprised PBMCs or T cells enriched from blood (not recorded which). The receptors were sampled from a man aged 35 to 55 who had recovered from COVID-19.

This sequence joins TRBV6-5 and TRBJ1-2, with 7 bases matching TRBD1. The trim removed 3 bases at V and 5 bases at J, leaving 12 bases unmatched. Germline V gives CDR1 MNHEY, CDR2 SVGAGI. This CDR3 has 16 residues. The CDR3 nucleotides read TGTGCCAGCAGTTATGTCCAGGGGGTCGGGATATATGGCTACACCTTC. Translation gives CASSYVQGVGIYGYTF.

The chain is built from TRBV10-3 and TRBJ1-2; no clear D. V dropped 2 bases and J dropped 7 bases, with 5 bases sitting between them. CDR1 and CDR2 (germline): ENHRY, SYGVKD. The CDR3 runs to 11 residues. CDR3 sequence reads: CAISEDSGYTF. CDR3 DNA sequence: TGTGCCATCAGTGAGGACTCTGGCTACACCTTC.

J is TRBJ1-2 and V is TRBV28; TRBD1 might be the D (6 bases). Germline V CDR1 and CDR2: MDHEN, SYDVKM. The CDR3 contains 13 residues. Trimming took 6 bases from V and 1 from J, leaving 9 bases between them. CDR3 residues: CASRKGDNYGYTF. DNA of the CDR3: TGTGCCAGCAGGAAGGGGGATAACTATGGCTACACCTTC.

CDR3 coding DNA: TGTGCCAGTCTCCGCGGGGGCGCGACCGGGGAGCTGTTTTTT. Its protein product is CASLRGGATGELFF. The chain combines TRBV28 with TRBJ2-2; D perhaps matches TRBD2 (7 bases). CDR1 MDHEN and CDR2 SYDVKM come from the germline V gene. The CDR3 spans 14 residues. Trimming cost V 9 bases and J 5 bases, with 16 bases left between them.

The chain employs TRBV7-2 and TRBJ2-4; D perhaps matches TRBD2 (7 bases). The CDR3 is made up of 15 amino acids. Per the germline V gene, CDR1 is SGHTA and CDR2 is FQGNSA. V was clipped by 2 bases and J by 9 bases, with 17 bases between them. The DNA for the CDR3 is TGTGCCAGCAGCTTAAACCCGACGGGGGGCACCATTCAGTACTTC. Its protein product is CASSLNPTGGTIQYF.

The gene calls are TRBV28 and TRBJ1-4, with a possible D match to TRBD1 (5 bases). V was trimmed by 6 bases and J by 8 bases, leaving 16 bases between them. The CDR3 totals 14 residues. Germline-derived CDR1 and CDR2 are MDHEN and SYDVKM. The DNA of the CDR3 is TGTGCCAGCAGAGGGACTTCTAAGGTAGAAAAACTGTTTTTT. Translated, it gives CASRGTSKVEKLFF. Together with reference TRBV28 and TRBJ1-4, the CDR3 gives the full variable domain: DVKVTQSSRYLVKRTGEKVFLECVQDMDHENMFWYRQDPGLGLRLIYFSYDVKMKEKGDIPEGYSVSREKKERFSLILESASTNQTSMYLCASRGTSKVEKLFFGSGTQLSVL.

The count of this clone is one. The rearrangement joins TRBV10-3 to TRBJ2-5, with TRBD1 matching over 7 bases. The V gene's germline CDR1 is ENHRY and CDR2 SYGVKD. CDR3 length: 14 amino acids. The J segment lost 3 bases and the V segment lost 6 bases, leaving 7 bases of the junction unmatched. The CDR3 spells CAISENRGKETQYF. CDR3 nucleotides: TGTGCCATCAGCGAAAACAGGGGCAAAGAGACCCAGTACTTC.

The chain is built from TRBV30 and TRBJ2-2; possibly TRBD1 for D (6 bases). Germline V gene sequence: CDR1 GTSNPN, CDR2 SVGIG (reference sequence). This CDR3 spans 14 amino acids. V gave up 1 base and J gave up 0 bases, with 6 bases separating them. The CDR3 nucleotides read TGTGCCTGGAGTGCAGGGGCGAACACCGGGGAGCTGTTTTTT. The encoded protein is CAWSAGANTGELFF.

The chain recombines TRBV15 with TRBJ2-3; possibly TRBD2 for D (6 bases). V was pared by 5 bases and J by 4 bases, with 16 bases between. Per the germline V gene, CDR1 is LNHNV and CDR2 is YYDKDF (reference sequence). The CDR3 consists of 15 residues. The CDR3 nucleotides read TGTGCCACCAGCGCCCGACTAGGGAGCGCAGATACGCAGTATTTT. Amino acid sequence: CATSARLGSADTQYF.

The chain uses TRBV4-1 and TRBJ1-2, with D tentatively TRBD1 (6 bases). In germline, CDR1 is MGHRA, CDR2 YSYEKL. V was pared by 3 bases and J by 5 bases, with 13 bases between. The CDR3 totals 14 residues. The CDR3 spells CASSQRGTLYGYTF. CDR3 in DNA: TGCGCCAGCAGCCAGAGGGGGACACTGTATGGCTACACCTTC.

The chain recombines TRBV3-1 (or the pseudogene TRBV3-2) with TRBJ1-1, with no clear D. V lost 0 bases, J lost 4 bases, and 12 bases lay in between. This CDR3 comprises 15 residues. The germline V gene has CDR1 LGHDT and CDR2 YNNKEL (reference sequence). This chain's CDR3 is CASSQEGVWSTEAFF. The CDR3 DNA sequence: TGTGCCAGCAGCCAAGAAGGAGTGTGGAGCACTGAAGCTTTCTTT.

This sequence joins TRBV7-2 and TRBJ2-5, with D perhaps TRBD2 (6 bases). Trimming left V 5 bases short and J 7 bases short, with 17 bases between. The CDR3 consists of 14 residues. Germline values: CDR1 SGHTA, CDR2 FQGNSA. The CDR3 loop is CASSQGLPTGTQYF. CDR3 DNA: TGTGCCAGCAGCCAGGGACTGCCTACGGGGACCCAGTACTTC.

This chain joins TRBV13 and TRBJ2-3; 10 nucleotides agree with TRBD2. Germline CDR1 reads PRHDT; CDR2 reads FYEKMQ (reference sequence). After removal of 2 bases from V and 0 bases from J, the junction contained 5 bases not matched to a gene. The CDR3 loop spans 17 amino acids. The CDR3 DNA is TGTGCCAGCAGCTTACTTACTAGCGGGATTAGCACAGATACGCAGTATTTT. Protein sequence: CASSLLTSGISTDTQYF.

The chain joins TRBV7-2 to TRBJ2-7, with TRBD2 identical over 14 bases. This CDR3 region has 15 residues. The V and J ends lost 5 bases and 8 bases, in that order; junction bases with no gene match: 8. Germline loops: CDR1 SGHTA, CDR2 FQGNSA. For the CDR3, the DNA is TGTGCCAGCAGCCCATCCGGGACTAGCGGGAGAAAGCAGTACTTC. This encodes CASSPSGTSGRKQYF.

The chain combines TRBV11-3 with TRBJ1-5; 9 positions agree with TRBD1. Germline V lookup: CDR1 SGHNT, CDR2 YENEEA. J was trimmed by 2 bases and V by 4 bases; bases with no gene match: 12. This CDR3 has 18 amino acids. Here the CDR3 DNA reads TGTGCCAGCAGCTCGGTTTTACAGGGGGCGGGCGGCAATCAGCCCCAGCATTTT. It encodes CASSSVLQGAGGNQPQHF. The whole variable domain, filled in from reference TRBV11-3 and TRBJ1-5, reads EAGVVQSPRYKIIEKKQPVAFWCNPISGHNTLYWYLQNLGQGPELLIRYENEEAVDDSQLPKDRFSAERLKGVDSTLKIQPAELGDSAVYLCASSSVLQGAGGNQPQHFGDGTRLSIL.

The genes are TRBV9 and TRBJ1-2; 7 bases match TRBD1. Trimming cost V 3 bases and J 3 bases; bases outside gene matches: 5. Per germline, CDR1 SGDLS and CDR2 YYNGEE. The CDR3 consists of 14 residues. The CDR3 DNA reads TGTGCCAGCAGCGCCGTCGGACAGGACTATGGCTACACCTTC. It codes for CASSAVGQDYGYTF.

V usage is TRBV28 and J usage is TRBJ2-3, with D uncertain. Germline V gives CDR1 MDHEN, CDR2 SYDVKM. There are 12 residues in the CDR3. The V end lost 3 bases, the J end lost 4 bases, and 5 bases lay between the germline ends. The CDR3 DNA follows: TGTGCCAGCAGTTTCCCGTCAGATACGCAGTATTTT. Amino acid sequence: CASSFPSDTQYF.

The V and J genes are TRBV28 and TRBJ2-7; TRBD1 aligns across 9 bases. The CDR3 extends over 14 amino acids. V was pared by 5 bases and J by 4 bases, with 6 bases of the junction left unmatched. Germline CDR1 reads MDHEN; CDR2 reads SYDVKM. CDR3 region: CASSDRGSWYEQYF. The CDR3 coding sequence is TGTGCCAGCAGTGACAGGGGGTCATGGTACGAGCAGTACTTC.

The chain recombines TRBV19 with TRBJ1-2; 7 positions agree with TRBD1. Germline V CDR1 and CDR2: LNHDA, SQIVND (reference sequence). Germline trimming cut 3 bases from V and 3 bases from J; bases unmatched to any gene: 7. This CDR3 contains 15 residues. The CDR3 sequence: CASSIGDREDYGYTF. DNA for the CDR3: TGTGCCAGTAGTATTGGAGACAGGGAGGACTATGGCTACACCTTC.

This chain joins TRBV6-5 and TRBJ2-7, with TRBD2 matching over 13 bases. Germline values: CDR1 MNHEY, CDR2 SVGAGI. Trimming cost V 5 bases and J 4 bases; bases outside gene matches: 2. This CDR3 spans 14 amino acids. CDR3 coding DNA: TGTGCCAGCAGTACTAGCGGGAGGGGATACGAGCAGTACTTC. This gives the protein CASSTSGRGYEQYF.